These T cell receptor beta chains were read from a single sample in a study of blood T cell repertoires in COVID-19. Method: immunoSEQ multiplex PCR; TCRdb's copy keeps in-frame clones and lacks some. The sample carries approximately 190,000 clones, roughly 82% recorded once. Sample: peripheral blood. These receptors originate from a woman aged 55 to 70 with COVID-19, enrolled during active disease. CDR3s include the opening cysteine and the closing phenylalanine or tryptophan. Fields, in order: clone size, J gene, V gene, D gene, CDR3 protein, CDR3 DNA. A D gene is named only where the DNA matches it firmly. Clone size is stated in some rows and not others, as once, few, many or a class when expanded.

NA TRBJ2-3 TRBV28 TRBD1 CASSRDSSTDTQYF TGTGCCAGCAGCCGGGACAGCAGCACAGATACGCAGTATTTT
NA TRBJ2-1 TRBV6-1 NA CASSDHSRGLNNEQFF TGTGCCAGCAGTGACCATAGCAGGGGCCTTAACAATGAGCAGTTCTTC
NA TRBJ1-2 TRBV27 TRBD1 CASRSGTANYGYTF TGTGCCAGCAGATCCGGGACAGCTAACTATGGCTACACCTTC
NA TRBJ2-3 TRBV7-3 NA CASSLLAGRWKDTQYF TGTGCCAGCAGCTTATTAGCAGGGCGATGGAAAGATACGCAGTATTTT
NA TRBJ2-2 TRBV27 NA CASSMVRNTGELFF TGTGCCAGCAGTATGGTGAGGAACACCGGGGAGCTGTTTTTT
NA TRBJ2-1 TRBV29-1 NA CRAELASYNEQFF TGCAGGGCGGAGCTAGCGTCCTACAATGAGCAGTTCTTC
NA TRBJ2-7 TRBV4-3 TRBD2 CASSRGLAGGYEQYF TGCGCCAGCAGCCGCGGACTAGCGGGAGGCTACGAGCAGTACTTC
NA TRBJ2-1 TRBV5-8 TRBD1 CASSRKQGIYNEQFF TGTGCCAGCAGCAGAAAACAGGGGATTTACAATGAGCAGTTCTTC
once TRBJ2-1 TRBV12-3/TRBV12-4 NA CASSPGLNNEQFF TGTGCCAGCAGTCCCGGACTAAACAATGAGCAGTTCTTC
few TRBJ2-1 TRBV24-1 NA CATSDPGTLVDNEQFF TGTGCCACCAGTGATCCCGGGACTCTGGTTGACAATGAGCAGTTCTTC
NA TRBJ2-2 TRBV28 NA CASTNNLNTGELFF TGTGCCAGCACTAATAACTTGAACACCGGGGAGCTGTTTTTT
few TRBJ2-7 TRBV20-1 TRBD1 CSASTTGKTSQYEQYF TGCAGTGCTAGTACGACAGGGAAAACCTCCCAGTACGAGCAGTACTTC
NA TRBJ2-2 TRBV9 TRBD2 CASSEGLAEDTGELFF TGTGCCAGCAGCGAGGGACTAGCAGAGGACACCGGGGAGCTGTTTTTT
NA TRBJ1-2 TRBV4-3 TRBD1 CASSQSAGGYGYTF TGCGCCAGCAGCCAATCGGCAGGGGGCTATGGCTACACCTTC
NA TRBJ2-7 TRBV4-3 TRBD2 CASSQDSGRREQYF TGCGCCAGCAGCCAAGATAGCGGGAGGAGGGAGCAGTACTTC
NA TRBJ2-1 TRBV9 TRBD2 CASSVATGRDPPNEQFF TGTGCCAGCAGCGTAGCCACCGGGAGGGACCCGCCAAATGAGCAGTTCTTC
once TRBJ2-5 TRBV11-1 NA CASSLEEVGVQETQYF TGTGCCAGCAGCTTAGAAGAGGTCGGAGTCCAAGAGACCCAGTACTTC
NA TRBJ1-4 TRBV14 NA CASSQDLVVAREDWEKLFF TGTGCCAGCAGCCAAGATCTTGTTGTGGCCAGGGAGGATTGGGAAAAACTGTTTTTT
NA TRBJ2-7 TRBV30 TRBD1 CAWRGRDRGYEQYF TGTGCCTGGAGGGGTAGAGACAGGGGCTACGAGCAGTACTTC
NA TRBJ1-1 TRBV2 NA CASTGEGRTEAFF TGTGCCAGCACCGGTGAGGGTCGGACTGAAGCTTTCTTT
NA TRBJ1-2 TRBV11-3 TRBD1 CASSPTGNYGYTF TGTGCCAGCAGCCCGACAGGGAACTATGGCTACACCTTC
NA TRBJ2-2 TRBV30 TRBD2 CAWSVLGGSSVGTGELFF TGTGCCTGGAGTGTTCTGGGCGGGAGTAGTGTCGGGACCGGGGAGCTGTTTTTT
NA TRBJ2-2 TRBV7-7 NA CASSLVSGTGELFF TGTGCTAGCAGCTTAGTCTCCGGTACCGGGGAGCTGTTTTTT
NA TRBJ2-2 TRBV11-2 NA CASRENIGELFF TGTGCCAGCCGGGAAAACATCGGGGAGCTGTTTTTT
NA TRBJ2-7 TRBV5-6 NA CASSLVAGLDPYF TGTGCCAGCAGCTTGGTCGCGGGACTGGATCCGTACTTC
NA TRBJ2-7 TRBV19 TRBD2 CASSRLAGGGYEQYF TGTGCCAGTAGTCGACTAGCGGGAGGTGGTTACGAGCAGTACTTC
NA TRBJ2-5 TRBV5-1 NA CASSIGTTRYRETQYF TGCGCCAGCAGCATAGGGACAACACGATACCGAGAGACCCAGTACTTC
NA TRBJ1-5 TRBV19 NA CASSIWADNQPQHF TGTGCCAGTAGTATTTGGGCAGACAATCAGCCCCAGCATTTT
NA TRBJ2-1 TRBV27 NA CASGLRGYEQFF TGTGCCAGCGGCTTGAGGGGGTATGAGCAGTTCTTC
NA TRBJ2-1 TRBV13 TRBD2 CASSLYSRSSGRASYNEQFF TGTGCCAGCAGCTTATATAGCCGGAGTAGCGGGAGAGCTTCCTACAATGAGCAGTTCTTC
once TRBJ2-7 TRBV6-5 NA CASSYTYRVPYEQYF TGTGCCAGCAGTTACACCTACAGGGTACCCTACGAGCAGTACTTC
NA TRBJ1-2 TRBV27 TRBD1 CASRWAVGTGVGYYGYTF TGTGCCAGCAGATGGGCGGTTGGGACAGGGGTGGGGTACTATGGCTACACCTTC
NA TRBJ2-3 TRBV27 NA CASSFITSPDTQYF TGTGCCAGCAGTTTTATAACTAGCCCAGATACGCAGTATTTT
few TRBJ2-4 TRBV29-1 NA CSVEDLGRQYF TGCAGCGTTGAAGATCTGGGGAGACAGTACTTC
NA TRBJ2-5 TRBV5-1 NA CASRLGQETQYF TGCGCCAGCCGACTAGGCCAAGAGACCCAGTACTTC
few TRBJ2-3 TRBV7-9 TRBD2 CASSSGGSGGTQYF TGTGCCAGCAGCTCGGGGGGTAGCGGAGGTACGCAGTATTTT
NA TRBJ1-6 TRBV2 TRBD1 CASSAPGGRNSPLHF TGTGCCAGCAGCGCCCCAGGGGGACGGAATTCACCCCTCCACTTT
NA TRBJ1-5 TRBV28 TRBD1 CASSLRTGTGGEYNQPQHF TGTGCCAGCAGTTTAAGGACAGGGACGGGGGGAGAATACAATCAGCCCCAGCATTTT
few TRBJ1-6 TRBV11-2 NA CASSSGTPLGSYNSPLHF TGTGCCAGCAGCTCCGGGACACCCTTGGGCTCCTATAATTCACCCCTCCACTTT
NA TRBJ2-2 TRBV5-1 NA CASSLGPLASTGELFF TGCGCCAGCAGCTTGGGCCCACTAGCTTCCACCGGGGAGCTGTTTTTT
NA TRBJ2-1 TRBV2 NA CASTAPGEGGEQFF TGTGCCAGCACCGCCCCTGGGGAGGGGGGTGAGCAGTTCTTC
NA TRBJ1-5 TRBV7-2 NA CASSLQGLREPQHF TGTGCCAGCAGCCTGCAGGGGTTAAGGGAGCCCCAGCATTTT
NA TRBJ1-2 TRBV29-1 TRBD1 CSVARDRGHTF TGCAGCGTTGCCCGGGACAGGGGCCACACCTTC
NA TRBJ1-3 TRBV6-5 NA CASMSGNTIYF TGTGCCAGCATGAGTGGAAACACCATATATTTT
few TRBJ2-1 TRBV11-2 NA CASSLRTVGGNEQFF TGTGCCAGCAGCTTAAGGACAGTGGGGGGGAATGAGCAGTTCTTC
NA TRBJ1-1 TRBV6-6 TRBD1 CASRGQVNTEAFF TGTGCCAGCAGGGGACAGGTTAACACTGAAGCTTTCTTT
NA TRBJ2-5 TRBV9 TRBD2 CASSFSGGAAIETQYF TGTGCCAGCAGCTTTAGCGGGGGGGCCGCCATCGAGACCCAGTACTTC
NA TRBJ2-7 TRBV7-2 TRBD2 CASSQEAGESYGQYF TGTGCCAGCAGCCAGGAAGCGGGGGAATCCTACGGGCAGTACTTC
NA TRBJ2-2 TRBV4-1 TRBD2 CASSQLFAGGDWELFF TGCGCCAGCAGCCAACTCTTTGCGGGAGGTGACTGGGAGCTGTTTTTT
NA TRBJ2-7 TRBV9 NA CASSVAPGETYEQYF TGTGCCAGCAGCGTAGCCCCAGGGGAGACCTACGAGCAGTACTTC
NA TRBJ2-1 TRBV7-9 TRBD2 CASPIRTSGNLNEQFF TGTGCCAGCCCCATACGGACTAGCGGGAATCTCAATGAGCAGTTCTTC
NA TRBJ2-3 TRBV7-6 NA CASSPVGSVHTDTQYF TGTGCCAGCAGCCCGGTCGGGAGCGTGCACACAGATACGCAGTATTTT
NA TRBJ1-1 TRBV19 TRBD1 CASSPTGVWGTEAFF TGTGCCAGTAGCCCGACAGGGGTATGGGGCACTGAAGCTTTCTTT
NA TRBJ2-1 TRBV7-2 TRBD2 CASSPAIGRAQNEQFF TGTGCCAGCAGCCCGGCCATCGGGAGGGCTCAGAATGAGCAGTTCTTC